Following are 12 T cell receptor beta chains from one sample sequenced in a study of blood T cell repertoires in COVID-19. The method was immunoSEQ multiplex PCR; TCRdb's version includes in-frame clones alone and lacks a portion of them. The table includes roughly 200,000 clones, about 86% detected once. The specimen sequenced was peripheral blood. The origin of the receptors is a man over 45 with active or convalescent COVID-19.

The V gene is TRBV6-5, the J gene TRBJ1-5; D is unresolved. This CDR3 is 13 amino acids long. Trimming took 0 bases from V and 8 from J, leaving 8 bases between them. Germline V gene lookup returns CDR1 MNHEY and CDR2 SVGAGI. The CDR3 sequence is CASSYSGEEPQHF. DNA of the CDR3: TGTGCCAGCAGTTACTCTGGGGAGGAGCCCCAGCATTTT.

The chain joins TRBV7-3 to TRBJ1-1; no clear D gene. Trimming cost V 5 bases and J 5 bases, with 15 bases left between them. This CDR3 is built from 14 residues. The V gene's germline CDR1 is SGHTA and CDR2 FQGTGA. The CDR3 sequence is CASSPLGGRTEAFF. As DNA, the CDR3 is TGTGCCAGCAGCCCTCTTGGAGGGCGGACTGAAGCTTTCTTT.

This clone showed up just once. This chain links TRBV19 with TRBJ1-4; D gene unclear. The CDR3 is 14 amino acids. Germline CDR1 LNHDA, CDR2 SQIVND (reference sequence). Trimming pared 6 bases from V and 4 bases from J, leaving 12 bases between. In DNA, the CDR3 is TGTGCCAGTAGGGGAAGGGAGTATAATGAAAAACTGTTTTTT. It specifies CASRGREYNEKLFF.

This chain joins TRBV6-4 and TRBJ2-1, with a tentative D call TRBD1 (6 bases). The length of the CDR3 is 14 residues. V was cut by 5 bases and J by 3 bases, with 11 bases left in between. CDR1 is MRHNA and CDR2 is SNTAGT in the germline V gene. This chain's CDR3 is CASSPGTRYNEQFF. CDR3 coding DNA: TGTGCCAGCAGTCCCGGGACACGCTACAATGAGCAGTTCTTC.

The chain has TRBV5-6 and TRBJ1-2; D unresolved. The V end lost 4 bases, the J end lost 7 bases, and 11 bases lay between the germline ends. Germline CDR1 reads SGHDT; CDR2 reads YYEEEE. The CDR3 covers 12 residues. The CDR3 here is CASSPDTFGYTF. CDR3 nucleotides: TGTGCCAGCAGCCCCGACACTTTTGGCTACACCTTC. The variable domain in full, completed from reference TRBV5-6 and TRBJ1-2, reads DAGVTQSPTHLIKTRGQQVTLRCSPKSGHDTVSWYQQALGQGPQFIFQYYEEEERQRGNFPDRFSGHQFPNYSSELNVNALLLGDSALYLCASSPDTFGYTFGSGTRLTVV.

The chain links TRBV6-6 to TRBJ2-6; no clear D gene. Looked up from germline, CDR1 is MNHNY and CDR2 is SVGAGI (reference sequence). V was trimmed by 7 bases and J by 1 base, leaving 11 bases between them. There are 15 residues in the CDR3. Written as DNA, the CDR3 is TGTGCCAGCACCGAGGCGAAATCTGGGGCCAACGTCCTGACTTTC. Residues: CASTEAKSGANVLTF.

The chain links TRBV4-2 to TRBJ2-3; 9 nucleotides align to TRBD2. CDR1 is LGHNA, CDR2 YNFKEQ, per germline. The CDR3 is 17 amino acids. The trim removed 0 bases at V and 4 bases at J, leaving 8 bases unmatched. The CDR3 sequence: CASSQERAGGPADTQYF. For the CDR3, the DNA is TGTGCCAGCAGCCAAGAGAGGGCGGGGGGGCCGGCAGATACGCAGTATTTT.

The chain couples TRBV12-3 or TRBV12-4 to TRBJ1-1; the D gene is possibly TRBD1 (6 bases). The CDR3 runs 13 residues. V was clipped by 6 bases and J by 7 bases, with 15 bases between them. For the CDR3, the DNA is TGTGCCAGCAGAAAACAGGGAGTCGGTGAAGCTTTCTTT. Protein: CASRKQGVGEAFF.

The chain carries TRBV19 and TRBJ1-1, with 8 bases aligning to TRBD1. V lost 9 bases and J lost 10; bases outside the gene matches: 7. CDR1 and CDR2 (germline): LNHDA, SQIVND (reference sequence). The CDR3 runs to 11 residues. In DNA, the CDR3 is TGTGCCAGCACCAGGGGGCCATCAGCTTTCTTT. Translated: CASTRGPSAFF.

The rearrangement links TRBV12-5 to TRBJ1-2; D not resolved. The CDR3 consists of 15 residues. From germline, CDR1 is LGHNT and CDR2 FRNRAP. The V gene lost 7 bases and the J gene lost 2 bases, with 17 bases spanning the gap. CDR3: CASAPPSSGNYGYTF. The CDR3 DNA follows: TGTGCTAGTGCCCCACCCTCGTCGGGAAACTATGGCTACACCTTC.

The rearrangement links TRBV5-1 to TRBJ2-1; D is possibly TRBD1 (6 bases). The CDR3 is 14 amino acids. V was pared by 5 bases and J by 4 bases, with 13 bases between. The germline V gene has CDR1 SGHRS and CDR2 YFSETQ. In DNA, the CDR3 is TGCGCCAGCAGAGGTTTGCAGGGGTACAATGAGCAGTTCTTC. Translated: CASRGLQGYNEQFF.

This sequence joins TRBV10-3 and TRBJ2-4; D perhaps matches TRBD2 (5 bases). V gave up 8 bases and J gave up 3 bases, with 14 bases separating them. Germline-derived CDR1 and CDR2 are ENHRY and SYGVKD. The CDR3 runs 14 residues. As DNA, the CDR3 is TGTGCCATCGAAGACCCTGGAGGCAAAAACATTCAGTACTTC. Its protein is CAIEDPGGKNIQYF.